A selection of T cell receptor beta chains follows, all from one sample in a study of T cell responses to AZD1222 COVID-19 vaccine. This table comes from immunoSEQ multiplex PCR, and its TCRdb copy is limited to in-frame clones, with some not included. This sample has 99,000 or so clones, with roughly 87% found just once. The specimen was peripheral blood, collected on day 0 of AZD1222 vaccination. These TCRs come from an adult in good health. The CDR3 runs from the conserved cysteine through the conserved F or W. D genes are given only for firm matches. Clone sizes are given selectively: once, few, many, or a class where the clone is expanded.

-	TRBV29-1	10	TRBJ1-1	-	TGCAGCGTCGCGGGTCCTGAAGCTTTCTTT	CSVAGPEAFF
-	TRBV10-3	14	TRBJ2-3	-	TGTGCCATCAGGGCCGATTTCCCAGTAGATACGCAGTATTTT	CAIRADFPVDTQYF
TRBD2	TRBV10-3	15	TRBJ2-1	-	TGTGCCATCAACCCTAGCGGGGGATACTACAATGAGCAGTTCTTC	CAINPSGGYYNEQFF
-	TRBV6-6	13	TRBJ1-6	-	TGTGCCACCGGAGGGTCGATTAATTCACCCCTCCACTTT	CATGGSINSPLHF
TRBD2	TRBV5-8	16	TRBJ2-7	-	TGTGCCAGCAGCCTCCTGACGAGGGTAGCGGGGGAGGAGCAGTACTTC	CASSLLTRVAGEEQYF
-	TRBV9	15	TRBJ1-1	-	TGTGCCAGCAGCGTAGCCCCAGGGATGAACACTGAAGCTTTCTTT	CASSVAPGMNTEAFF
-	TRBV2	15	TRBJ1-6	-	TGTGCCAGCAGTGAACGCAGGGGAGACAATTCACCCCTCCACTTT	CASSERRGDNSPLHF
TRBD2	TRBV11-3	16	TRBJ2-1	-	TGTGCCAGCAGCACTCGCGCGGGAGGGGGATCAAGTGAGCAGTTCTTC	CASSTRAGGGSSEQFF
-	TRBV7-3	15	TRBJ2-7	-	TGTGCCAGCAGCTTAAATCTGGGCGGGGTCGACGAGCAGTACTTC	CASSLNLGGVDEQYF
-	TRBV27	14	TRBJ2-5	-	TGTGCCAGCAGTATGACAGTATCCCAAGAGACCCAGTACTTC	CASSMTVSQETQYF
-	TRBV9	13	TRBJ1-1	-	TGTGCCAGCAGCGTAGGTCCGATAGCTGAAGCTTTCTTT	CASSVGPIAEAFF
-	TRBV29-1	13	TRBJ1-1	-	TGCAGCGTTGTAGTCAGGGGTGAGTCTGAAGCTTTCTTT	CSVVVRGESEAFF
-	TRBV4-3	15	TRBJ2-1	few	TGCGCCAGCAGCCAAGGCAGGGCTTACTACAATGAGCAGTTCTTC	CASSQGRAYYNEQFF
TRBD1	TRBV6-2/TRBV6-3	14	TRBJ1-2	few	TGTGCCAGCAGTTACTCGGGACAGACCTATGGCTACACCTTC	CASSYSGQTYGYTF
TRBD1	TRBV7-3	13	TRBJ1-2	-	TGTGCCAGCAGTCGAGCAGGGGGCGGTGGCTACACCTTC	CASSRAGGGGYTF
TRBD1	TRBV5-6	15	TRBJ2-7	-	TGTGCCAGCAGCTCGGGATTAGACAGGGGCGACGAGCAGTACTTC	CASSSGLDRGDEQYF
-	TRBV2	20	TRBJ1-3	-	TGTGCCAGCAGTGAACGTCTAATTCGCTTTGACAGGAACTCTGGAAACACCATATATTTT	CASSERLIRFDRNSGNTIYF
-	TRBV14	13	TRBJ1-6	-	TGTGCCAGCAGCCAAGTAGGAGATTCACCCCTCCACTTT	CASSQVGDSPLHF
TRBD1	TRBV5-1	13	TRBJ1-2	-	TGTGCCAGCAGCGAGACAGGGAGACGCGGGGGAACCTTC	CASSETGRRGGTF
TRBD2	TRBV13	15	TRBJ2-5	-	TGTGCCAGCAGCTTCTCAGCGGGGGGGCTTGGGACCCAGTACTTC	CASSFSAGGLGTQYF
-	TRBV12-5	15	TRBJ1-5	-	TGTGCTAGTGGTTTGACTCCGGGATACAATCAGCCCCAGCATTTT	CASGLTPGYNQPQHF
-	TRBV19	17	TRBJ1-4	-	TGTGCCAGTAGTATAGTAAGGTATAAGGCAACTAATGAAAAACTGTTTTTT	CASSIVRYKATNEKLFF
TRBD1	TRBV7-3	21	TRBJ2-2	-	TGTGCCAGCAGCTTAATAACTTGGGACAGGGGTATGTTTCCGAGGACCGGGGAGCTGTTTTTT	CASSLITWDRGMFPRTGELFF
-	TRBV19	13	TRBJ2-7	-	TGTGCCAGTACTTCCACCTGGGGTAACGAGCAGTACTTC	CASTSTWGNEQYF
TRBD2	TRBV7-9	16	TRBJ2-3	-	TGTGCCAGCAGCTCTACTACCGGGGGGGGAAAAGATACGCAGTATTTT	CASSSTTGGGKDTQYF
TRBD1	TRBV6-2/TRBV6-3	14	TRBJ1-2	-	TGTGCCAGCAGTGGCCGGGACAGGCCCTATGGCTACACCTTC	CASSGRDRPYGYTF
-	TRBV11-3	12	TRBJ2-5	-	TGTGCCAGCAGCCGCTCAGAGTACACCCAGTACTTC	CASSRSEYTQYF
-	TRBV15	13	TRBJ1-1	-	TGTGCCACCAGCAGCAGGGGGAACACTGAAGCTTTCTTT	CATSSRGNTEAFF
-	TRBV4-2	14	TRBJ2-3	-	TGTGCCAGCAGCCGTACTAGCATAATAGATACGCAGTATTTT	CASSRTSIIDTQYF
-	TRBV19	14	TRBJ1-1	-	TGTGCCAGTAGTCATCAGGGGTTGAGCACTGAAGCTTTCTTT	CASSHQGLSTEAFF
-	TRBV7-2	14	TRBJ1-4	-	TGTGCCAGCACCAAATCGGGTTATAATGAAAAACTGTTTTTT	CASTKSGYNEKLFF
-	TRBV19	16	TRBJ1-6	few	TGTGCCAGTAGTATAGCTCAGAGCTCCTATAATTCACCCCTCCACTTT	CASSIAQSSYNSPLHF
-	TRBV19	16	TRBJ2-3	-	TGTGCCAGTAGTATAGTGCCCGGAGCAGGCACAGATACGCAGTATTTT	CASSIVPGAGTDTQYF
-	TRBV19	15	TRBJ1-2	-	TGTGCCAGTACCGCCTTTTTGGGGGCTGACTATGGCTACACCTTC	CASTAFLGADYGYTF
-	TRBV24-1	15	TRBJ1-4	few	TGTGCCACCAGTGTCACCTTTGAGGAGTTTGAAAAACTGTTTTTT	CATSVTFEEFEKLFF
-	TRBV7-7	14	TRBJ2-2	few	TGTGCTAGCAGCCACGGGCCGAACACCGGGGAGCTGTTTTTT	CASSHGPNTGELFF
TRBD1	TRBV4-1	16	TRBJ1-3	-	TGCGCCAGCAGCCAAGCGGAAGGGGGCATTAGAAACACCATATATTTT	CASSQAEGGIRNTIYF
TRBD1	TRBV9	19	TRBJ1-6	-	TGTGCCAGCAGTCCCGACAGGGGGGACCAAAGCTCCTATAATTCACCCCTCCACTTT	CASSPDRGDQSSYNSPLHF
-	TRBV5-5	12	TRBJ2-7	few	TGTGCCAGCAGCTTGGCATCCTACGAGCAGTACTTC	CASSLASYEQYF
-	TRBV19	16	TRBJ2-2	-	TGTGCCAGTAGTAGAGCGGACCTATCTTCAACCGGGGAGCTGTTTTTT	CASSRADLSSTGELFF
-	TRBV5-4	15	TRBJ2-5	-	TGTGCCAGCAGCTTGAGGGCCCCAGGGGGGGAGACCCAGTACTTC	CASSLRAPGGETQYF
-	TRBV6-1	13	TRBJ1-2	few	TGTGCCAGCAGTGATAGGAGAAACTATGGCTACACCTTC	CASSDRRNYGYTF
-	TRBV7-2	15	TRBJ2-1	-	TGTGCCAGCAGCTTAAGGGGGGCCTGGTTCAATGAGCAGTTCTTC	CASSLRGAWFNEQFF
-	TRBV5-5	13	TRBJ1-2	-	TGTGCCAGCAGCTTGGTGGGGGAACTTGGCTACACCTTC	CASSLVGELGYTF
-	TRBV10-3	15	TRBJ1-1	-	TGTGCCATCAGGAGTCAAGGATTTCTGAACACTGAAGCTTTCTTT	CAIRSQGFLNTEAFF
TRBD2	TRBV19	13	TRBJ2-1	-	TGTGCCAGTAGTACGCGCTCTAGCGGGGTTCAGATCTTC	CASSTRSSGVQIF
-	TRBV7-3	15	TRBJ2-7	-	TGTGCCAGCAGCTTAGCGGGGGACAGCTCCTACGAGCAGTACTTC	CASSLAGDSSYEQYF
-	TRBV4-1	15	TRBJ1-1	-	TGCGCCAGCAGCCAAGAAAGGACCTCGGGCACTGAAGCTTTCTTT	CASSQERTSGTEAFF
-	TRBV4-1	14	TRBJ2-3	-	TGCGCCAGCAGCCAAGAATTGAGCTGGGGTACGCAGTATTTT	CASSQELSWGTQYF